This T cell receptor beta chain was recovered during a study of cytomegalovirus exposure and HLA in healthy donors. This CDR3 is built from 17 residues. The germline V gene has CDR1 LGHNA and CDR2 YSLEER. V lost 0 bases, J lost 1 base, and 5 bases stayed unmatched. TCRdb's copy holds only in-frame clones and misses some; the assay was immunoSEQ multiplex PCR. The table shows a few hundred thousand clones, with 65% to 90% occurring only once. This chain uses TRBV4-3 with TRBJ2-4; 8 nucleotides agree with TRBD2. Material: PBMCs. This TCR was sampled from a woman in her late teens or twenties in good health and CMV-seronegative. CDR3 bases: TGCGCCAGCAGCCAAGATCGGGGGGGATATGCCAAAAACATTCAGTACTTC. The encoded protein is CASSQDRGGYAKNIQYF.